The 2 T cell receptor beta chains in this list originate from one sample, sequenced in a study of T-cell reconstitution after alpha-beta-depleted transplantation in children (dated by TCRdb to 2016 to 2017). Receptors were amplified or captured by PCR. Data came from an Illumina HiSeq 2500. TCR libraries were prepared with molecular barcoding, using unique molecular identifiers to normalize TCRbeta repertoire quantification. TCRdb reprocessing: public reads trimmed at Q25 with fastp, clones called with MiXCR, in-frame beta chains kept. All rows with the same CDR3 protein become a single entry with the most common DNA and genes. In this sample the table shows 200,000 to 250,000 distinct CDR3 sequences, about 9.2% of which occur a single time. The top ten clones comprise over 5.5% of the sample. Sample: PBMCs from the stem cell graft donor, taken from the stem cell graft. These receptors all stem from a human donor who donated a stem cell graft to a child with acute lymphoblastic leukemia.

This clonotype was recorded many times. The chain is built from TRBV12-3 or TRBV12-4 and TRBJ2-3, with unresolved D. The CDR3 totals 15 residues. The ends were cut back, 6 bases at V and 2 bases at J, with 15 bases in the middle. The CDR3 spells CASRSQLTTTDTQYF. CDR3 coding DNA: TGTGCCAGCAGGTCCCAATTGACGACCACAGATACGCAGTATTTT.

This clonotype was detected a few times. The chain employs TRBV5-4 and TRBJ2-1; 7 bases match TRBD2. Losses at the gene ends were 4 bases for V and 8 bases for J; bases not matched to a gene: 12. Germline CDR1 SGHNT, CDR2 YYREEE (reference sequence). The CDR3 consists of 15 residues. As DNA, the CDR3 is TGTGCCAGCAGCCCCGAGGCCCTAGCGGTGGATGAGCAGTTCTTC. Translation gives CASSPEALAVDEQFF.